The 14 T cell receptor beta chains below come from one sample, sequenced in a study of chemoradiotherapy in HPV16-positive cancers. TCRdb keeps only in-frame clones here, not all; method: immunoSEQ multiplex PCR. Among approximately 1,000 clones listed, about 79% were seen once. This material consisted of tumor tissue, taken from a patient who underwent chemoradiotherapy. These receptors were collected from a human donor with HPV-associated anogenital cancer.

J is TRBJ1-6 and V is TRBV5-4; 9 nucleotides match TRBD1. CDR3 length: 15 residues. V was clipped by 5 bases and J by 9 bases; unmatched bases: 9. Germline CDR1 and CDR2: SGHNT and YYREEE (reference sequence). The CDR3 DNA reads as TGTGCCAGCAGACCAAGACAGGGGGAGGGTTCACCCCTCCACTTT. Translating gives CASRPRQGEGSPLHF.

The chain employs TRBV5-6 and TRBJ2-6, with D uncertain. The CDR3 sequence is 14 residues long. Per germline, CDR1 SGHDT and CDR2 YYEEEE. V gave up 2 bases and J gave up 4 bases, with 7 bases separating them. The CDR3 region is CASSFRAGANVLTF. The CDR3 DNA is TGTGCCAGCAGCTTCCGGGCCGGGGCCAACGTCCTGACTTTC.

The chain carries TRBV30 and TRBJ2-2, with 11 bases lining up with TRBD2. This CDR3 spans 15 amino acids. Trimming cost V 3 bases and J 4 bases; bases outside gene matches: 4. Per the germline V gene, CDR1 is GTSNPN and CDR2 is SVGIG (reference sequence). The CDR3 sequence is CAWRVGLAATGELFF. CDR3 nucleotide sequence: TGTGCCTGGAGGGTGGGACTAGCGGCCACCGGGGAGCTGTTTTTT.

CDR3 amino acids: CASSPPIRGGRDEQFF. In DNA form, the CDR3 reads TGTGCCAGCAGTCCGCCCATACGGGGGGGCCGCGATGAGCAGTTCTTC. The V call is TRBV7-2, the J call TRBJ2-1, with TRBD2 identical over 8 bases. CDR3 length: 16 residues. The germline gives CDR1 SGHTA, CDR2 FQGNSA. Trimming took 6 bases from V and 8 from J; bases not matched to a gene: 15.

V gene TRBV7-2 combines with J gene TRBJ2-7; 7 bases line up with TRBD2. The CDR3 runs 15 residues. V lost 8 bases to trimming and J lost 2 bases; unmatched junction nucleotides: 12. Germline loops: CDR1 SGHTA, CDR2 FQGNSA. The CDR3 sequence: CASGSRPSGPYEQYF. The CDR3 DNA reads TGTGCCAGCGGCAGCCGGCCTAGCGGCCCCTACGAGCAGTACTTC.

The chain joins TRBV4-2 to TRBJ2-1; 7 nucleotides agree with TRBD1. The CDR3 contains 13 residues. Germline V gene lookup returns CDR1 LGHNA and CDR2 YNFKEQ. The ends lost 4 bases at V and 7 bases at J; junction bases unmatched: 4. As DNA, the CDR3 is TGTGCCAGCAGCCCCGACAGGGTTAATGAGCAGTTCTTC. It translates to CASSPDRVNEQFF.

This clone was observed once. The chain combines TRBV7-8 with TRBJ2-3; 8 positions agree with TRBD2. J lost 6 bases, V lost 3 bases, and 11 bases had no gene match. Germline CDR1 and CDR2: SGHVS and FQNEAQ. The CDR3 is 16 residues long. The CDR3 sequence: CASSFRVSGTPDTQYF. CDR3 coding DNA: TGTGCCAGCAGCTTCCGGGTTAGCGGGACACCGGATACGCAGTATTTT.

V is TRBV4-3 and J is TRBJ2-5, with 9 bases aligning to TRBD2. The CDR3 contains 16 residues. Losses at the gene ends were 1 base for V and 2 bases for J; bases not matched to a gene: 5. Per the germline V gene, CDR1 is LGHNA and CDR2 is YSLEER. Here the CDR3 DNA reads TGCGCCAGCAGCCAAGGAGTGACTAGCGGACAAGAGACCCAGTACTTC. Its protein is CASSQGVTSGQETQYF.

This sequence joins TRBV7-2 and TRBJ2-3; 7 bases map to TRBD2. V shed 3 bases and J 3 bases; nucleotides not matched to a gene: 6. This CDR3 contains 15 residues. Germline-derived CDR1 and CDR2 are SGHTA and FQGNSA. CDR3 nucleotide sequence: TGTGCCAGCAGCTTGGGCGGGAGATTAACAGATACGCAGTATTTT. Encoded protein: CASSLGGRLTDTQYF. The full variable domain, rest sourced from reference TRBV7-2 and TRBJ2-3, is GAGVSQSPSNKVTEKGKDVELRCDPISGHTALYWYRQSLGQGLEFLIYFQGNSAPDKSGLPSDRFSAERTGGSVSTLTIQRTQQEDSAVYLCASSLGGRLTDTQYFGPGTRLTVL.

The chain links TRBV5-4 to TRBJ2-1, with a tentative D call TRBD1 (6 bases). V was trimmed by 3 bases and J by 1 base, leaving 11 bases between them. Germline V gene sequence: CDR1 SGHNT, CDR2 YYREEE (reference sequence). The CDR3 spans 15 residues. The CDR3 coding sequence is TGTGCCAGCAGCTCCCGGGACATGTCCTACAATGAGCAGTTCTTC. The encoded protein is CASSSRDMSYNEQFF.

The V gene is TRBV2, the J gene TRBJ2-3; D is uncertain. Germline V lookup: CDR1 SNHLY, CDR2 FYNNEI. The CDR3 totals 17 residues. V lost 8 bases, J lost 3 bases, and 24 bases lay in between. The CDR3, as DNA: TGTGCCAGCTACTTAGCCCAGAGCCCAGCGAGGACAGATACGCAGTATTTT. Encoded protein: CASYLAQSPARTDTQYF.

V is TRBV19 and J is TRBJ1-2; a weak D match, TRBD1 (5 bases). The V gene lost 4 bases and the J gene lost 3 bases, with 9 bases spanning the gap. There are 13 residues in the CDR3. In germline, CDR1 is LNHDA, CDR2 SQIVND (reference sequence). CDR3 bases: TGTGCCAGTAGTAGAGGGGATGACTATGGCTACACCTTC. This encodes CASSRGDDYGYTF.

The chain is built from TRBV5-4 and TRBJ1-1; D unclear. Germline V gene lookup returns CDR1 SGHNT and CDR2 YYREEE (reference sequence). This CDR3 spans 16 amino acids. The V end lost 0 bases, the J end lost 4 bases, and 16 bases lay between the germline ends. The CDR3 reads CASSLEPWWLVTEAFF. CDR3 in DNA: TGTGCCAGCAGCTTGGAGCCTTGGTGGTTGGTCACTGAAGCTTTCTTT.

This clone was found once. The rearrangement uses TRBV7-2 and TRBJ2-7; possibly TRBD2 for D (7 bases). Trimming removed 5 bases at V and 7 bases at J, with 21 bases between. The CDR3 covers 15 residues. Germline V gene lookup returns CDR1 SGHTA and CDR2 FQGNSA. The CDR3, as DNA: TGTGCCAGCAGCCCTACCGGGGGGCTCCAAGGAGAGCAGTACTTC. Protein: CASSPTGGLQGEQYF.